The entry that follows covers one T cell receptor (beta chain) sequence. The repertoire was sequenced with immunoSEQ multiplex PCR; TCRdb's copy has only in-frame clones and lacks some. The data contain more than 95,000 clones, around 96% of them singletons. V gave up 3 bases and J gave up 0 bases, with 14 bases separating them. There are 16 residues in the CDR3. The germline V gene has CDR1 SGHRS and CDR2 YFSETQ. The data were obtained in a study of technical replicates of blood from a handful of donors. The material sequenced was T cells isolated from PBMCs. The V gene is TRBV5-1, the J gene TRBJ2-3; tentative D call: TRBD2 (6 bases). The sequence came from a human donor in good health. The CDR3 DNA reads TGCGCCAGCAGCTACCGGGGACTCGAGAGCACAGATACGCAGTATTTT. It yields the protein CASSYRGLESTDTQYF.